This T cell receptor beta chain was sequenced for a study of blood T cell repertoires in COVID-19 (dated by TCRdb to the early 2020s). Regarding the complete study: Samples from collaborators originated in the United States, Italy and Spain and spanned both the acute and convalescent phases of COVID-19. The material from the prospective study consisted of cDNA or gDNA derived from T cells, B-cell-depleted T cells, or PBMCs. Deeply sampled blood TCRbeta repertoires from subjects exposed to, actively infected with, or recovered from COVID-19 were included in the dataset. The repertoires were released in a freely available public database meant as a resource for research on the immune response to SARS-CoV-2. Samples were obtained from the ongoing ImmuneRACE study (first 160 participants) and from 1,254 subjects provided by 6 global collaborators. Sample metadata almost always included a de-identified subject ID, COVID-19 status, age in years and sex. Where HLA class I and class II types were available, the types were taken from metadata supplied by the sample provider, not from assay-based typing.

This clone was observed a few times. Its antigen has not been determined. Base qualities are not at hand, and no much larger clone is one base apart. Broad study findings and their caveats: Clinical and demographic metadata were provided uncurated, with the amount varying by source and participant.

From a lookup of the germline V gene (reference sequence), CDR1 and CDR2 are SEHNR and FQNEAQ. V and J are truncated by 1 base and 3 bases respectively, leaving an intervening sequence of 13 bases. The CDR3 starts with the cysteine, ends with the phenylalanine, and has 15 residues. The retained sequence is limited to the CDR3, 45 bases, with the frame set at the first base. TCRbeta CDR3 regions were amplified from genomic DNA using the immunoSEQ Assay, a bias-controlled multiplex PCR. The paper's data handling went like this. Within the assay, amplification of reference gene primers was used to estimate how many nucleated cells each sample contained. Sequence reads were collapsed and filtered to measure the absolute abundance of every unique TCRbeta CDR3 rearrangement. For each sample, productive Simpson clonality was calculated by taking the square root of Simpson's diversity index across productive rearrangements. TCRdb took over this immuneACCESS table, retaining in-frame rearrangements with V and J assigned. Such tables are incomplete; in checked studies, under half of the missing clones stem from an unresolved V gene, and the remainder is unexplained. The V and J calls and clone size come from that table; D and trimming were worked out from the DNA. In all, the sample holds roughly 84,000 clones, and about 71% of those were seen once. Around 4.2% of the sample is in the top ten clones.

Whole blood was collected in K2EDTA tubes by collaborating institutions according to the institutions' own protocols. Collaborator samples were shipped for TCRbeta analysis as frozen whole blood, isolated PBMCs, or DNA extracted from either sample type. The sequencing sample was made of peripheral blood. The rearranged chain carries TRBV7-9 and TRBJ2-7; the D gene is perhaps TRBD2, from 7 matching bases. The TCR was taken from a woman between 45 and 60 years old with acute or convalescent COVID-19. The sequence in DNA is TGTGCCAGCAGCTTAGGCGCGGGGGCCGGCTACGAGCAGTACTTC. It is translated as CASSLGAGAGYEQYF.